The 6 T cell receptor beta chains given below trace back to one sample, sequenced in a study of cytomegalovirus exposure and HLA in healthy donors. The PCR employed 60 Vbeta primers together with 13 Jbeta primers. Produced via immunoSEQ multiplex PCR; TCRdb's table is partial and in-frame only. The data hold around 100,000 clones, with approximately 64% observed a single time. The sequenced sample consisted of PBMCs. Receptor source: a woman in her forties or fifties in good health and CMV-seronegative.

V is TRBV27 and J is TRBJ2-1, with 8 bases that match TRBD2. V shed 6 bases and J 5 bases; nucleotides not matched to a gene: 3. CDR1 is MNHEY, CDR2 SMNVEV, per germline (reference sequence). This CDR3 is built from 13 residues. CDR3 sequence (DNA): TGTGCCAGCAGCTCACTAGCGGACAATGAGCAGTTCTTC. This gives the protein CASSSLADNEQFF.

The chain employs TRBV2 and TRBJ2-2; TRBD1 matches at 7 bases. The CDR3 has 15 residues. Unmatched junction bases numbered 4, after V lost 6 bases and J lost 0 bases. CDR1 is SNHLY, CDR2 FYNNEI, per germline. This chain's CDR3 is CASRAGGTNTGELFF. CDR3 coding DNA: TGTGCCAGCAGAGCAGGGGGAACGAACACCGGGGAGCTGTTTTTT.

J is TRBJ1-1 and V is TRBV7-2; TRBD1 matches 8 bases. The CDR3 contains 15 residues. Germline loops: CDR1 SGHTA, CDR2 FQGNSA. With 5 bases clipped from V and 3 bases from J, the junction kept 8 bases outside the gene matches. The CDR3 sequence is CASSTSGGADTEAFF. The CDR3 DNA reads as TGTGCCAGCAGCACCTCAGGGGGCGCCGACACTGAAGCTTTCTTT. Drawing the rest from reference TRBV7-2 and TRBJ1-1, the complete variable domain is GAGVSQSPSNKVTEKGKDVELRCDPISGHTALYWYRQSLGQGLEFLIYFQGNSAPDKSGLPSDRFSAERTGGSVSTLTIQRTQQEDSAVYLCASSTSGGADTEAFFGQGTRLTVV.

The CDR3, as DNA: TGCGCCAGCAGCTCAACCACCGGGACAGTCCAAGAGACCCAGTACTTC. Its translation is CASSSTTGTVQETQYF. The V and J genes are TRBV5-1 and TRBJ2-5, with 7 bases fitting TRBD1. The CDR3 extends over 16 amino acids. V lost 3 bases to trimming and J lost 1 base; unmatched junction nucleotides: 9. CDR1 is SGHRS, CDR2 YFSETQ, per germline.

V and J are TRBV7-6 and TRBJ2-3, with a weak D call TRBD2 (6 bases). This CDR3 comprises 16 residues. The V and J ends lost 0 bases and 3 bases respectively, with 13 bases between them. Germline V gives CDR1 SGHVS, CDR2 FNYEAQ. The CDR3, as DNA: TGTGCCAGCAGCTTAGCAGCCGATCGGGGGACAGATACGCAGTATTTT. Its translation is CASSLAADRGTDTQYF.

This clone was seen a handful of times. The V call is TRBV29-1, the J call TRBJ2-1, with 8 bases lining up with TRBD2. CDR3 length: 14 amino acids. V shed 6 bases, J shed 4 bases, and the junction held 8 bases outside the gene matches. Germline CDR1 SQVTM, CDR2 ANQGSEA. CDR3 DNA sequence: TGCAGCGTGGCCTGGAGCGGGGGATACAATGAGCAGTTCTTC. This translates into CSVAWSGGYNEQFF.